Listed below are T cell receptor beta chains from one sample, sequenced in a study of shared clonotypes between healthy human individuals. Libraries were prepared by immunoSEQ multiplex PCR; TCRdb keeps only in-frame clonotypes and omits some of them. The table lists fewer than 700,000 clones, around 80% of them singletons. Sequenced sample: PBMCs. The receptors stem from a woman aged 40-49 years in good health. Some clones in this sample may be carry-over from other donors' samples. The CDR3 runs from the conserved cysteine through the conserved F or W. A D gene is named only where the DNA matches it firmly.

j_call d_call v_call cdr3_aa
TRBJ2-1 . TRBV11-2 CASSLGGGYNEQFF
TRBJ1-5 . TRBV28 CASSILRGGVGNQPQHF
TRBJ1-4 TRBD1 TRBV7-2 CASSRDRGGEKLFF
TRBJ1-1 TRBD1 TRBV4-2 CASSREPGTAYEAFF
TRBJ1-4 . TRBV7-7 CASSLDGGSELFF
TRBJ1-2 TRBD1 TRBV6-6 CASTGTGEKSYGYTF
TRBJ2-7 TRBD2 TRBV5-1 CASSPETSAYEQYF
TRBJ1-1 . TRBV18 CASSRNPHRGGNTEAFF
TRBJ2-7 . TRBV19 CASSIGGSSYEQYF
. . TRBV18 CASSSQGYEQYF
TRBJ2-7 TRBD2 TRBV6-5 CASSYLPSGRGEQYF
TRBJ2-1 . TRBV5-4 CASSLPSGDEQFF
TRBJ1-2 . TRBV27 CASSPYRENGYTF
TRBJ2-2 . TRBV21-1 CASSSGTGNTGELFF
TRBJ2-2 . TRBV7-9 CASSRTANTGELFF
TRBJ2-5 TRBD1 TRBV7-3 CASSIGTVQETQYF